A selection of T cell receptor beta chains follows, all from one sample in a study of blood T cell repertoires in COVID-19. The assay was immunoSEQ multiplex PCR, and TCRdb's table has in-frame clones only and misses some. The data hold some 190,000 clones, with about 86% observed a single time. Sequenced input: peripheral blood. These receptors were obtained from a man in his late teens or twenties with active or convalescent COVID-19. Both conserved end residues are part of each CDR3. D genes are given only for firm matches. Clone sizes are given selectively: once, few, many, or a class where the clone is expanded.

V: TRBV7-9
J: TRBJ2-1
D: TRBD2
size: many
DNA: TGTGCCATCCCTCTGTCGGCTAGCGGGGAGGTTGAGCAGTTCTTC
CDR3: CAIPLSASGEVEQFF

V: TRBV9
J: TRBJ2-3
D: -
size: -
DNA: TGTGCCAGCAGCGTTGGGCCCCTCACAGATACGCAGTATTTT
CDR3: CASSVGPLTDTQYF

V: TRBV7-2
J: TRBJ2-1
D: TRBD2
size: -
DNA: TGTGCCAGCAGCTTAGCTAGCGGGAGCGCCAATGAGCAGTTCTTC
CDR3: CASSLASGSANEQFF

V: TRBV28
J: TRBJ2-1
D: TRBD2
size: -
DNA: TGTGCCACCCAGGAGGGGACTAGTCCCGATGAGCAGTTCTTC
CDR3: CATQEGTSPDEQFF

V: TRBV9
J: TRBJ2-2
D: -
size: -
DNA: TGTGCCAGCAGCGCGGGAGTTGGGAACACCGGGGAGCTGTTTTTT
CDR3: CASSAGVGNTGELFF

V: TRBV5-5
J: TRBJ2-5
D: TRBD1
size: -
DNA: TGTGCCAGCAGCTGGGGACAGACCCAAGAGACCCAGTACTTC
CDR3: CASSWGQTQETQYF

V: TRBV4-3
J: TRBJ1-2
D: -
size: few
DNA: TGCGCCAGCAGCCAACAATCGCGGGGGTCCTATGGCTACACCTTC
CDR3: CASSQQSRGSYGYTF

V: TRBV4-2
J: TRBJ2-2
D: TRBD2
size: -
DNA: TGTGCCAGCAGCCAAGTGTCTACCGTCGGACTAGCGGGAGTAGGGCCCGGGGAGCTGTTTTTT
CDR3: CASSQVSTVGLAGVGPGELFF

V: TRBV24-1
J: TRBJ1-5
D: -
size: -
DNA: TGTGCCACCAGGGGAGGGGGGGACTTGCAGCCCCAGCATTTT
CDR3: CATRGGGDLQPQHF

V: TRBV19
J: TRBJ1-5
D: TRBD1
size: -
DNA: TGTGCCAGTAGTATCGGCACAGGGGGCGGCAATCAGCCCCAGCATTTT
CDR3: CASSIGTGGGNQPQHF

V: TRBV10-1
J: TRBJ2-7
D: -
size: -
DNA: TGCGCCAGCAGTCCGGGACTCCGGGAGCAGTACTTC
CDR3: CASSPGLREQYF

V: TRBV27
J: TRBJ2-3
D: -
size: -
DNA: TGTGCCAGCAGGGAAATGACTGCAGAGGGATATACGCAGTATTTT
CDR3: CASREMTAEGYTQYF

V: TRBV7-2
J: TRBJ2-7
D: TRBD2
size: -
DNA: TGTGCCAGCAGCTTAACTGGCGGGAGGGCCTCCTACGAGCAGTACTTC
CDR3: CASSLTGGRASYEQYF

V: TRBV11-2
J: TRBJ2-7
D: -
size: -
DNA: TGTGCCAGCAGCTTAGGGTTGCCCCCAGGATATACCTACGAGCAGTACTTC
CDR3: CASSLGLPPGYTYEQYF

V: TRBV30
J: TRBJ2-1
D: TRBD2
size: -
DNA: TGTGCCTGGACGGGGATGACTAGCGGGAGTCTCTATGAGCAGTTCTTC
CDR3: CAWTGMTSGSLYEQFF

V: TRBV5-1
J: TRBJ2-3
D: TRBD2
size: -
DNA: TGCGCCAGCAGCCCCGAAAGCGGGAGGGCCGGGGATACGCAGTATTTT
CDR3: CASSPESGRAGDTQYF

V: TRBV7-2
J: TRBJ2-1
D: TRBD1
size: -
DNA: TGTGCCAGCAGCTTAGACAGGGGGTCCTACAATGAGCAGTTCTTC
CDR3: CASSLDRGSYNEQFF

V: TRBV5-1
J: TRBJ2-1
D: -
size: once
DNA: TGCGCCAGCAGCTTCCTTCGGGGGAGTAACAATGAGCAGTTCTTC
CDR3: CASSFLRGSNNEQFF

V: TRBV18
J: TRBJ2-2
D: -
size: -
DNA: TGTGCCAGCTCTCCCCGTCGCGGTGCGCCTGGCGGGGAGCTGTTTTTT
CDR3: CASSPRRGAPGGELFF

V: TRBV6-4
J: TRBJ1-2
D: TRBD1
size: few
DNA: TGTGCCAGCAGTGGGACAGGGGGCAATGGCTACACCTTC
CDR3: CASSGTGGNGYTF

V: TRBV6-4
J: TRBJ2-2
D: -
size: few
DNA: TGTGCCAGCAGTGACACCACCGTTGGAGGCGGGGAGCTGTTTTTT
CDR3: CASSDTTVGGGELFF

V: TRBV6-4
J: TRBJ1-2
D: TRBD1
size: -
DNA: TGTGCCAGCAGCGAGGACAGGGGCTATGGCTACACCTTC
CDR3: CASSEDRGYGYTF

V: TRBV28
J: TRBJ1-1
D: -
size: -
DNA: TGTGCCAGCAGTTTATCTAGGGGGATGAACACTGAAGCTTTCTTT
CDR3: CASSLSRGMNTEAFF

V: TRBV5-1
J: TRBJ1-1
D: -
size: -
DNA: TGCGCCAGCAGCTTGGCCTTCGGGAACACTGAAGCTTTCTTT
CDR3: CASSLAFGNTEAFF

V: TRBV7-2
J: TRBJ2-3
D: TRBD2
size: -
DNA: TGTGCCAGCAGCAAGACAGGACTAGCGGTTAGCACAGATACGCAGTATTTT
CDR3: CASSKTGLAVSTDTQYF

V: TRBV19
J: TRBJ1-1
D: -
size: -
DNA: TGTGCCAGTGATAAATTGGGCAGGGGTACTTTCTTT
CDR3: CASDKLGRGTFF

V: TRBV5-4
J: TRBJ2-7
D: TRBD2
size: -
DNA: TGTGCCAGCAGCTCCAGACTAGCCTCCTACGAGCAGTACTTC
CDR3: CASSSRLASYEQYF

V: TRBV7-6
J: TRBJ1-1
D: -
size: -
DNA: TGTGCCAGCAGCTTAGTGGTCGGCAGGGCCACTGAAGCTTTCTTT
CDR3: CASSLVVGRATEAFF

V: TRBV7-9
J: TRBJ1-1
D: -
size: -
DNA: TGTGCCAGCAGCTTTCCAGGGGAGGGTGAAGCTTTCTTT
CDR3: CASSFPGEGEAFF

V: TRBV3-1/TRBV3-2
J: TRBJ2-3
D: -
size: -
DNA: TGTGCCAGCAGCCAAGCGGGAGCTTTCTCAGATACGCAGTATTTT
CDR3: CASSQAGAFSDTQYF

V: TRBV6-6
J: TRBJ2-3
D: TRBD1
size: -
DNA: TGTGCCAGCGGAACTCCGACAGGGTTCACAGATACGCAGTATTTT
CDR3: CASGTPTGFTDTQYF

V: TRBV19
J: TRBJ2-1
D: TRBD2
size: -
DNA: TGTGCCAGTAGTATCTCGACTAGCCTTACAAAAACCAATGAGCAGTTCTTC
CDR3: CASSISTSLTKTNEQFF

V: TRBV28
J: TRBJ2-5
D: -
size: -
DNA: TGTGCCAGCATGGGGGGATCCGAGACCCAGTACTTC
CDR3: CASMGGSETQYF

V: TRBV19
J: TRBJ1-2
D: -
size: -
DNA: TGTGCCAGTAGCCCAAGGGGGGGTGGCTATGGCTACACCTTC
CDR3: CASSPRGGGYGYTF

V: TRBV11-2
J: TRBJ2-7
D: -
size: once
DNA: TGTGCCAGCAGCCTAAGGGGACAAGGAAATCACGAGCAGTACTTC
CDR3: CASSLRGQGNHEQYF

V: TRBV5-1
J: TRBJ2-7
D: TRBD1
size: -
DNA: TGCGCCAGCAGCCTGGGACAGGGATCCTACGAGCAGTACTTC
CDR3: CASSLGQGSYEQYF

V: TRBV15
J: TRBJ2-7
D: TRBD1
size: -
DNA: TGTGCCACCAGCCCCGCCGGGACAGCGTACGAGCAGTACTTC
CDR3: CATSPAGTAYEQYF

V: TRBV27
J: TRBJ2-7
D: -
size: once
DNA: TGTGCCAGCAGCATGAGAGCCGGGTCCCCCTACGAGCAGTACTTC
CDR3: CASSMRAGSPYEQYF

V: TRBV30
J: TRBJ2-1
D: -
size: -
DNA: TGTGCCTGGAGCCCGATGGGGAGCGGCCAACGGAATGAGCAGTTCTTC
CDR3: CAWSPMGSGQRNEQFF

V: TRBV6-6
J: TRBJ2-2
D: TRBD1
size: -
DNA: TGTGCCAGCAGACGGGACAGGACCACCGGGGAGCTGTTTTTT
CDR3: CASRRDRTTGELFF

V: TRBV7-9
J: TRBJ1-5
D: -
size: -
DNA: TGTGCCAGCAGCCGACAACCCCGGGACACGAGCAATCAGCCCCAGCATTTT
CDR3: CASSRQPRDTSNQPQHF

V: TRBV5-3
J: TRBJ1-5
D: TRBD1
size: -
DNA: TGTGCCAGAAGCTCACACCGGACAGGGCGAAGCAATCAGCCCCAGCATTTT
CDR3: CARSSHRTGRSNQPQHF

V: TRBV30
J: TRBJ1-3
D: -
size: -
DNA: TGTGCCTGGAGTGCCACTCCCGGGGGCTCTGGAAACACCATATATTTT
CDR3: CAWSATPGGSGNTIYF

V: TRBV7-2
J: TRBJ1-2
D: -
size: -
DNA: TGTGCCAGCAGCTTAGTTGGCAGAAAGGGGGGGTGGACGGGCTACACCTTC
CDR3: CASSLVGRKGGWTGYTF

V: TRBV24-1
J: TRBJ1-1
D: -
size: -
DNA: TGTGCCACCAGTGACAGCCGTGGAGGTGAAGCTTTCTTT
CDR3: CATSDSRGGEAFF

V: TRBV23-1
J: TRBJ2-7
D: TRBD2
size: -
DNA: TGCGCCAGCAGTCAACCCCGGACTAGCTGGGGCGAGCAGTACTTC
CDR3: CASSQPRTSWGEQYF

V: TRBV9
J: TRBJ2-6
D: -
size: -
DNA: TGTGCCAGCAGCGTTGGACTAACCTATTCTGGGGCCAACGTCCTGACTTTC
CDR3: CASSVGLTYSGANVLTF

V: TRBV27
J: TRBJ2-2
D: -
size: -
DNA: TGTGCCAGCAGGAACAAACAGGGTAACACCGGGGAGCTGTTTTTT
CDR3: CASRNKQGNTGELFF

V: TRBV11-2
J: TRBJ2-5
D: -
size: -
DNA: TGTGCCAGCAGTTCCGGAAGGGGGGGCAGAGAGACCCAGTACTTC
CDR3: CASSSGRGGRETQYF

V: TRBV6-2/TRBV6-3
J: TRBJ2-7
D: TRBD2
size: -
DNA: TGTGCCAGCAGTTACCTAGCGGCAAGCTCCTACGAGCAGTACTTC
CDR3: CASSYLAASSYEQYF

V: TRBV10-3
J: TRBJ2-7
D: -
size: -
DNA: TGTGCCATCGCCCCCGGGGGTTCCTACGAGCAGTACTTC
CDR3: CAIAPGGSYEQYF

V: TRBV5-6
J: TRBJ2-3
D: TRBD1
size: -
DNA: TGTGCCAGCAGCTCGGGACAGGGATTCTCAGATACGCAGTATTTT
CDR3: CASSSGQGFSDTQYF

V: TRBV7-9
J: TRBJ2-1
D: TRBD2
size: -
DNA: TGTGCCAGCAGCCCAAGGGCTAGCGGGAGCGACAATGAGCAGTTCTTC
CDR3: CASSPRASGSDNEQFF

V: TRBV19
J: TRBJ1-5
D: -
size: -
DNA: -
CDR3: CASTSDSSRPQHF

V: TRBV7-6
J: TRBJ2-3
D: TRBD2
size: -
DNA: TGTGCCAGCAGCTTATTGGCGGGAGGGCGATATACGCAGTATTTT
CDR3: CASSLLAGGRYTQYF